This TCR beta chain was observed in a study of blood T cell repertoires in COVID-19. The data were produced by immunoSEQ multiplex PCR, yet TCRdb's version contains in-frame clones alone and is incomplete. The table includes under 150,000 clones, 79% detected once. This CDR3 has 15 residues. Germline V gives CDR1 LNHNV, CDR2 YYDKDF (reference sequence). Trimming took 7 bases from V and 0 from J, leaving 13 bases between them. The source is a man in his 60s with acute or convalescent COVID-19. The sample consisted of peripheral blood. The gene calls are TRBV15 and TRBJ2-4, with D possibly matching TRBD1 (5 bases). CDR3 sequence (DNA): TGTGCCACCAAGGACATCTCTCTAGCCAAAAACATTCAGTACTTC. Protein sequence: CATKDISLAKNIQYF. Based on the CDR3 plus reference TRBV15 and TRBJ2-4, the full variable domain is DAMVIQNPRYQVTQFGKPVTLSCSQTLNHNVMYWYQQKSSQAPKLLFHYYDKDFNNEADTPDNFQSRRPNTSFCFLDIRSPGLGDTAMYLCATKDISLAKNIQYFGAGTRLSVL.